This T cell receptor beta chain was documented in a study of T cell responses to AZD1222 COVID-19 vaccine. Background on the study: Second-dose groups at about 4 or about 12 weeks were pooled. Study outcomes and limitations: Clonal diversity was possibly underestimated, and white British individuals and females predominated among donors.

With V trimmed by 4 bases and J by 2 bases, 11 bases remained unmatched. The CDR3 sequence is 18 residues long. Germline V gene data show CDR1 as SGDLS and CDR2 as YYNGEE. This clone was seen only once. Its antigen remains unknown. Profiling relied on immunoSEQ multiplex PCR, and the TCRdb table lists in-frame clones only, not all of them. The table lists 90,000 to 100,000 clones, 70% to 90% of them singletons. J is TRBJ2-2 and V is TRBV9; 10 positions agree with TRBD2. The sample in question was peripheral blood, obtained on day 0 of AZD1222 vaccination. This sequence originates from an adult in good health. The CDR3 DNA follows: TGTGCCAGCAGCTTTACCCAGAGCGGGAGGGGTAACACCGGGGAGCTGTTTTTT. This encodes CASSFTQSGRGNTGELFF.